Listed here are 13 T cell receptor beta chains from one sample, sequenced in a study of T cell responses to AZD1222 COVID-19 vaccine (dated by TCRdb to the early 2020s). Library preparation was by the immunoSEQ multiplex PCR assay. TCRdb mirrors the immuneACCESS table, restricted to in-frame sequences. Some clones are absent from its copies; in checked studies, under half trace to an unresolved V gene, and the reason for the others is unknown. The sample table contains roughly 140,000 clones; only one count was recorded for about 91% of them. The biggest ten clones account for more than 2% of the sample. Interpreted using the paper, the time point label stands for: baseline before first vaccination. Material: peripheral blood, obtained on day 0 of AZD1222 vaccination. The receptors here all came from an adult in good health.

The chain couples TRBV10-3 to TRBJ2-1; D call uncertain. V dropped 6 bases and J dropped 7 bases, with 16 bases sitting between them. The CDR3 length is 14 residues. The germline V gene has CDR1 ENHRY and CDR2 SYGVKD. The chain's CDR3 is CAISLLEQRNEQFF. The CDR3 nucleotides read TGTGCCATCAGCCTCCTGGAGCAACGGAATGAGCAGTTCTTC.

The chain couples TRBV7-9 to TRBJ1-1; weak D call: TRBD1 (5 bases). V dropped 11 bases and J dropped 1 base, with 11 bases sitting between them. Germline values: CDR1 SEHNR, CDR2 FQNEAQ (reference sequence). The CDR3 extends over 12 amino acids. The CDR3 reads CAVPRGNTEAFF. The CDR3 nucleotides are TGTGCCGTCCCGAGGGGGAACACTGAAGCTTTCTTT.

The genes are TRBV7-9 and TRBJ2-7; D gene unclear. Trimming took 1 base from V and 5 from J, leaving 9 bases between them. This CDR3 region has 13 residues. CDR1 is SEHNR, CDR2 FQNEAQ, per germline (reference sequence). CDR3 bases: TGTGCCAGCAGCTTAGTACCAATTAACGAGCAGTACTTC. This sequence encodes CASSLVPINEQYF.

This clone was seen a single time. For the CDR3, the DNA is TGTGCCAGCAGTGTGGGGGAGGATCAAGCTTTCTTT. It codes for CASSVGEDQAFF. J is TRBJ1-1 and V is TRBV12-3 or TRBV12-4; D might be TRBD1 (5 bases). Trimming shortened V by 5 bases and J by 9 bases, and 13 bases separated the two germline ends. CDR3 length equals 12 residues.

In this sample, this clone turned up once. Here the CDR3 DNA reads TGTGCCAGCAGCTCCAGCAAAAGGACTAGCGGTTACTACGAGCAGTACTTC. Its translation: CASSSSKRTSGYYEQYF. This chain connects TRBV9 to TRBJ2-7; TRBD2 agrees at 10 bases. CDR1 and CDR2 (germline): SGDLS, YYNGEE. The CDR3 is 17 amino acids. V was clipped by 4 bases and J by 3 bases; unmatched bases: 13. The whole variable domain, filled in from reference TRBV9 and TRBJ2-7, reads DSGVTQTPKHLITATGQRVTLRCSPRSGDLSVYWYQQSLDQGLQFLIQYYNGEERAKGNILERFSAQQFPDLHSELNLSSLELGDSALYFCASSSSKRTSGYYEQYFGPGTRLTVT.

The chain combines TRBV19 with TRBJ2-3; D possibly corresponds to TRBD2 (6 bases). V was pared by 2 bases and J by 1 base, with 7 bases between. Germline loops: CDR1 LNHDA, CDR2 SQIVND (reference sequence). The CDR3 is 14 amino acids. Here the CDR3 reads CASSITGGTDTQYF. The CDR3 DNA follows: TGTGCCAGTAGTATAACGGGAGGCACAGATACGCAGTATTTT.

V usage is TRBV19 and J usage is TRBJ1-1; possibly TRBD1 for D (6 bases). Between the trimmed V and J ends, which lost 10 bases and 0 bases, there was a span of 18 bases. Germline values: CDR1 LNHDA, CDR2 SQIVND (reference sequence). This CDR3 has 15 amino acids. This CDR3 is CATREGGYVNTEAFF. As DNA, the CDR3 is TGTGCCACTAGAGAGGGGGGATACGTGAACACTGAAGCTTTCTTT.

This clone was counted between two and nine times. CDR3 coding DNA: TGTGCCAGCAGCTTAACAGGGGGGAATCAGCCCCAGCATTTT. Translation: CASSLTGGNQPQHF. The chain couples TRBV11-2 to TRBJ1-5, with 8 bases that match TRBD1. Germline trimming cut 2 bases from V and 4 bases from J; bases unmatched to any gene: 1. Germline lookup yields CDR1 SGHAT and CDR2 FQNNGV. The CDR3 is 14 residues long.

V usage is TRBV5-1 and J usage is TRBJ2-3; 8 bases match TRBD2. The ends lost 4 bases at V and 1 base at J; junction bases unmatched: 5. The CDR3 extends over 15 amino acids. Germline CDR1 and CDR2: SGHRS and YFSETQ. DNA of the CDR3: TGCGCCAGCAGCGAGGCGGGAGGTGGCACAGATACGCAGTATTTT. Protein product: CASSEAGGGTDTQYF.

The chain has TRBV19 and TRBJ1-5; D gene unclear. The CDR3 length is 13 residues. Germline CDR1 and CDR2: LNHDA and SQIVND (reference sequence). V was shortened by 3 bases and J by 7 bases, with 10 bases between the two germline ends. Written as DNA, the CDR3 is TGTGCCAGTAGTATTAACCAGGCGCAGCCCCAGCATTTT. The encoded protein is CASSINQAQPQHF.

This chain connects TRBV13 to TRBJ1-4; possibly TRBD1 for D (5 bases). Trimming removed 7 bases at V and 0 bases at J, with 15 bases between. Germline V gene lookup returns CDR1 PRHDT and CDR2 FYEKMQ (reference sequence). The CDR3 spans 16 residues. The CDR3 region has the DNA TGTGCCAGCACCCGATCCCGCAGGGCAACTAATGAAAAACTGTTTTTT. Its translation: CASTRSRRATNEKLFF.

Points on this clone: At the DNA level, this CDR3 is encoded by other sequences in the same sample as well. The chain couples TRBV9 to TRBJ2-7; D tentatively fits TRBD1 or TRBD2 (5 bases each). The CDR3 consists of 14 residues. Looked up from germline, CDR1 is SGDLS and CDR2 is YYNGEE. The germline V and J ends were trimmed by 0 bases and 3 bases, with 10 bases remaining between them. CDR3 protein: CASSVEPGSYEQYF. In nucleotides, the CDR3 is TGTGCCAGCAGCGTAGAGCCAGGGAGCTACGAGCAGTACTTC. The full variable domain, in which reference TRBV9 and TRBJ2-7 provide the parts outside the CDR3, is DSGVTQTPKHLITATGQRVTLRCSPRSGDLSVYWYQQSLDQGLQFLIQYYNGEERAKGNILERFSAQQFPDLHSELNLSSLELGDSALYFCASSVEPGSYEQYFGPGTRLTVT.

The chain recombines TRBV5-6 with TRBJ1-5; the D is unclear. This CDR3 is built from 12 residues. The ends were cut back, 0 bases at V and 3 bases at J, with 1 base in the middle. CDR1 SGHDT and CDR2 YYEEEE come from the germline V gene. CDR3 protein: CASSLANQPQHF. CDR3 sequence (DNA): TGTGCCAGCAGCTTGGCCAATCAGCCCCAGCATTTT.